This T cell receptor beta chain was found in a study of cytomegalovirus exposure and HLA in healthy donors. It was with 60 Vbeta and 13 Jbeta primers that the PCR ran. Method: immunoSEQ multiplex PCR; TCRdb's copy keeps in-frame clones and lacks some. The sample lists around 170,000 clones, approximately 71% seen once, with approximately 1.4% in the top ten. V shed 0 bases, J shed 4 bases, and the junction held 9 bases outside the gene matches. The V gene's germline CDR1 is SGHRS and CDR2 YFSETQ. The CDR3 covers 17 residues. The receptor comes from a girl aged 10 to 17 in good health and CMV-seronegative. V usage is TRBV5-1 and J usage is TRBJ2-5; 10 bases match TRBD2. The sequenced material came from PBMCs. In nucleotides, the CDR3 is TGCGCCAGCAGCTTGGCCGCAGCGGGGGGGCTCGGAGAGACCCAGTACTTC. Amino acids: CASSLAAAGGLGETQYF. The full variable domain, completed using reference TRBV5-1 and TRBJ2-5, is KAGVTQTPRYLIKTRGQQVTLSCSPISGHRSVSWYQQTPGQGLQFLFEYFSETQRNKGNFPGRFSGRQFSNSRSEMNVSTLELGDSALYLCASSLAAAGGLGETQYFGPGTRLLVL.